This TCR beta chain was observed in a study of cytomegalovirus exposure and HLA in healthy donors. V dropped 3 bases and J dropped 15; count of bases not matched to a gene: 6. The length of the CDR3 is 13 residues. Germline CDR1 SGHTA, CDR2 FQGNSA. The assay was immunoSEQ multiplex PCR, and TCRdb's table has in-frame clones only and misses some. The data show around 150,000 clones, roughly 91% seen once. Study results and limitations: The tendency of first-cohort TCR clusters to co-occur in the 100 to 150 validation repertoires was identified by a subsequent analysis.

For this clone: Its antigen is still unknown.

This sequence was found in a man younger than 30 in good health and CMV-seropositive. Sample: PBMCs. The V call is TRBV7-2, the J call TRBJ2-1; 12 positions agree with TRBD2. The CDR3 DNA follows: TGTGCCAGCAGCTTCGGACTAGCGGGATGGGGGTTCTTC. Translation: CASSFGLAGWGFF. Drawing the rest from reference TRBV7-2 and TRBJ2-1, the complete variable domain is GAGVSQSPSNKVTEKGKDVELRCDPISGHTALYWYRQSLGQGLEFLIYFQGNSAPDKSGLPSDRFSAERTGGSVSTLTIQRTQQEDSAVYLCASSFGLAGWGFFGPGTRLTVL.